This TCR beta chain was identified during a study of cytotoxic CD8 clonotypes in ibrutinib-treated CLL. Study-wide background: Among responders, about 25 were partial and 2 complete; after median roughly 66 months, around 14 stayed remitted and some twelve progressed. Regarding the study as a whole: Against age-matched healthy donors, baseline clonality ran higher and tracked circulating CD8+ T-cell counts. Elevated clonality accompanied ibrutinib response, with a return toward baseline values at progression. With treatment, public clonotypes, which were uncommon, either contracted or remained stable.

Germline CDR1 and CDR2: SGDLS and YYNGEE. The trim removed 3 bases at V and 2 bases at J, leaving 1 base unmatched. The CDR3 sequence is 13 residues long. The table came from immunoSEQ multiplex PCR; TCRdb's copy has only in-frame clones and leaves some out. This table has some 350,000 clones, about 61% appearing once. On this clone itself: Its antigen is as yet unknown.

Material: PBMCs, obtained after 36 months of ibrutinib treatment. This TCR derives from a human donor with chronic lymphocytic leukemia. The rearrangement links TRBV9 to TRBJ1-2; 7 bases agree with TRBD1. In DNA, the CDR3 is TGTGCCAGCAGCGAGGGACAGAACTATGGCTACACCTTC. It codes for CASSEGQNYGYTF.